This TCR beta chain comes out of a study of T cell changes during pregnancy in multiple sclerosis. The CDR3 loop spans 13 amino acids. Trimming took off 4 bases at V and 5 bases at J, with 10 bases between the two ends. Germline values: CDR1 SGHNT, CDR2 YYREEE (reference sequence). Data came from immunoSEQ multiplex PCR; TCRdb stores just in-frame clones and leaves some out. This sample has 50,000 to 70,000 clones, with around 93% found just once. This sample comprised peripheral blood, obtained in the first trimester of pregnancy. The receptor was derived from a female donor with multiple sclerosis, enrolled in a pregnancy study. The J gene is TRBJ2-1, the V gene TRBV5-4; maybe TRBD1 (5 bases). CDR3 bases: TGTGCCAGCAGCCCTCGACAGAACAATGAGCAGTTCTTC. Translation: CASSPRQNNEQFF.